This T cell receptor (beta chain) stems from a study of patients and donors after allogeneic stem cell transplantation. This clonotype was picked up a small number of times. The CDR3 sequence is 15 residues long. Germline CDR1 MNHNS, CDR2 SASEGT. Deletions cut 5 bases from V and 7 bases from J, with 17 bases between. TCRdb ran MiXCR on the RT-PCR reads and lists one entry per CDR3 protein. The sample records about 960,000 distinct CDR3 sequences, more than 15% being singletons. The J gene is TRBJ2-2, the V gene TRBV6-1; weak D call: TRBD2 (7 bases). Specimen: blood, either unsorted or a sorted T cell fraction (not recorded which). The receptor's source is a human donor who was either an allogeneic HSCT recipient or a stem cell or donor lymphocyte infusion donor (not recorded which). It is not recorded whose cells these are; they may come from a transplant donor. The CDR3 region is CASSPLAGAIGELFF. Written as DNA, the CDR3 is TGTGCCAGCAGTCCCCTTGCGGGGGCCATCGGGGAGCTGTTTTTT.